What follows is one T cell receptor beta chain and its context. Its antigen is unknown. Nothing much larger sits one base from this clone, and base qualities are not available. The donors were included in the validation cohort of 100 to 150 subjects, a group kept apart from the 666-subject first cohort. Trimming takes 2 bases off V and 5 bases off J; junction bases not matched to a gene: 8. The germline V gene encodes CDR1 KGHSY and CDR2 FQNENV. From its cysteine to its phenylalanine, the CDR3 spans 16 amino acids. Kept here is only the CDR3 DNA, which spans 48 bases and is read in frame from base 1. The data are from a study of cytomegalovirus exposure and HLA in healthy donors (dated by TCRdb to the late 2010s). Study-level background: A later analysis indicated that the roughly 120 validation repertoires were generated on the platform also employed for the approximately 700 repertoires of the first cohort. The study aimed to test whether cataloging public T cell receptors could reveal signatures of past pathogen exposure. Besides the first cohort of 666 subjects, a separate validation cohort made up of 120 different subjects was used. To predict cytomegalovirus infection status, the study brought together high-throughput TCR immunosequencing, statistical association of individual TCRs with disease status, and machine learning. What the authors observed across the whole study: The validation cohort had no HLA typing available for a later analysis, so co-occurrence within that cohort was assessed over all 130 or so repertoires. In vitro tests confirmed that a few of the cytomegalovirus-associated TCR beta chains recognize cytomegalovirus antigens. The study gave a list of 150 to 200 TCR beta chains associated with cytomegalovirus. The classifier was reported to diagnose cytomegalovirus status with high specificity and sensitivity in both the original and validation cohorts. Most TCR sequences were observed very rarely across donors, whereas some public TCRs were present in many individuals. Of the cluster scores, approximately 94% were above 0 in a later analysis, which found that TCRs clustered in the first cohort also tended to co-occur in the approximately 130 validation repertoires. According to the authors, the approach could potentially be generalized to other disease states and immunological phenotypes.

The library was obtained by the immunoSEQ multiplex PCR assay. On the authors' methods: A statistical classification framework was built to diagnose cytomegalovirus status from the catalog of TCR beta chain sequences. TCRdb retrieved this table from immuneACCESS and kept in-frame rearrangements only. Not all clones are present; in checked studies, unresolved V genes account for under half, and no reason is known for the remainder. The V and J calls and clone size come from that table; D and trimming were worked out from the DNA. This sample comprises 150,000 to 180,000 clones, 70% to 90% of them detected only once. Together, the top ten hold 20% to 25% of the sample.

Sequencing input: PBMCs. This clonotype was sampled from a man younger than 35 in good health and CMV-seropositive. The rearrangement combines TRBV16 with TRBJ1-5; the junction holds 8 bases that match TRBD1. The CDR3 in this case is CASSQAQGGADQPQHF. The nucleotide sequence reads TGTGCCAGCAGCCAAGCACAGGGGGGGGCGGATCAGCCCCAGCATTTT. Reference TRBV16 and TRBJ1-5 proteins supply the regions before and after the CDR3; the full variable domain is: GEEVAQTPKHLVRGEGQKAKLYCAPIKGHSYVFWYQQVLKNEFKFLISFQNENVFDETGMPKERFSAKCLPNSPCSLEIQATKLEDSAVYFCASSQAQGGADQPQHFGDGTRLSIL.